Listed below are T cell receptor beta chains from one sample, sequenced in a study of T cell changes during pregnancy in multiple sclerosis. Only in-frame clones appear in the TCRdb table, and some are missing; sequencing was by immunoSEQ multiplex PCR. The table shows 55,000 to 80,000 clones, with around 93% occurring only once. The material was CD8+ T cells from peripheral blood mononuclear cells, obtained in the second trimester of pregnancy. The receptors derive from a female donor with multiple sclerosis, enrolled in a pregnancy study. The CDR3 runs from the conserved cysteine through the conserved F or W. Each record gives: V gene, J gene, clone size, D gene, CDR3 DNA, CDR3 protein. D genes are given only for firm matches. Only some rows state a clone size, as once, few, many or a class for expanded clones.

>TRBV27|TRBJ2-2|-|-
TGTGCCAGCTCCAGGGTCGCCACCGGGGAGCTGTTTTTT
CASSRVATGELFF
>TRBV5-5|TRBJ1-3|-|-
TGTGCCAGCAGACATCCGGGCGGGGAAGGTGGAAACACCATATATTTT
CASRHPGGEGGNTIYF
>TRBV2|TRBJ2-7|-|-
TGTGCCAGCAGTGAAGGGGCCAACTACGAGCAGTACTTC
CASSEGANYEQYF
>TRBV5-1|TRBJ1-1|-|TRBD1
TGCGCCAGCAGCTTGGAGGGGGACAGAAAAGCTTTCTTT
CASSLEGDRKAFF
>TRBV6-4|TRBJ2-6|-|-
TGTGCCAGCAGTGACTCACACTCTGGGGCCAACGTCCTGACTTTC
CASSDSHSGANVLTF
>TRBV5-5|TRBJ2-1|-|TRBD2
TGTGCCAGCAGCGGCGGACTAGCGGGGGACAATGAGCAGTTCTTC
CASSGGLAGDNEQFF
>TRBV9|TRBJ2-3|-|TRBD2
TGTGCCAGCAGCTTCTACGGACTAGCGGGCACAGATACGCAGTATTTT
CASSFYGLAGTDTQYF
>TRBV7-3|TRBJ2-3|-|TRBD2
TGTGCCAGCAGCCCCAGCGGGGACACAGATACGCAGTATTTT
CASSPSGDTDTQYF
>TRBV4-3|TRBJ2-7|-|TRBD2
TGCGCCAGCAGCCTGATAGCGGGACGCGAGCAGTACTTC
CASSLIAGREQYF
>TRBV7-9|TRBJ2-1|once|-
TGTGCCAGCAGCTTATACGGCAGGGAGCAGTTCTTC
CASSLYGREQFF
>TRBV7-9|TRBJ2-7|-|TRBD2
TGTGCCAGCAGCCGCGGAGGACTAGGGAACTACGAGCAGTACTTC
CASSRGGLGNYEQYF
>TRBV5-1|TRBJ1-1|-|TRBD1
TGCGCCAGCAGCTTTTGGACAGGGAAAGGGATGGCTGAAGCTTTCTTT
CASSFWTGKGMAEAFF
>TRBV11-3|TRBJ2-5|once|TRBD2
TGTGCCAGCAGCTTAGGTACGACTACGGCGGGAGCACAAGAGACCCAGTACTTC
CASSLGTTTAGAQETQYF
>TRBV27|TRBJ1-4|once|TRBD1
TGTGCCAGCAAAGGCCGGGACAGAGATAATGAAAAACTGTTTTTT
CASKGRDRDNEKLFF
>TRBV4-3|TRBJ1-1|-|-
TGCGCCAGCAGCCAAGAATCGATACCTGGCAACACTGAAGCTTTCTTT
CASSQESIPGNTEAFF
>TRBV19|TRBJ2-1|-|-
TGTGCCAGTAGTATACAGGGAAGCTCCTACAATGAGCAGTTCTTC
CASSIQGSSYNEQFF
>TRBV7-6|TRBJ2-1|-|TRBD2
TGTGCCAGCAGCTGGACTAGCGGATACAATGAGCAGTTCTTC
CASSWTSGYNEQFF
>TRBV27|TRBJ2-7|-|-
TGTGCCAGCAGTTTCGGCAGGTCCTACGAGCAGTACTTC
CASSFGRSYEQYF
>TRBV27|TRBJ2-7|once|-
TGTGCCAGCAGTTTAGCGGGATGGTCCTACGAGCAGTACTTC
CASSLAGWSYEQYF
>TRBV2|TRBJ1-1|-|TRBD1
TGTGCCAGCAGCGGTAACCGGGACAGGGGAGCCACTGAAGCTTTCTTT
CASSGNRDRGATEAFF
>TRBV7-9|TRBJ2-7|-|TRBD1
TGTGCCAGCAGCCCTGACAGGGGGCCTCATTCCGAGCAGTACTTC
CASSPDRGPHSEQYF
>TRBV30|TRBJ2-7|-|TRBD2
TGTGCCTGGAACAGCGGGAGAGCCTACGAGCAGTACTTC
CAWNSGRAYEQYF
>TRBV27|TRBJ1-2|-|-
TGTGCCAGCAGTTTACGGGGGGCTGGCTATGGCTACACCTTC
CASSLRGAGYGYTF
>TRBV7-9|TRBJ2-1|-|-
TGTGCCAGCAGCCCCCCCCAGGGAAGTCCTTACAATGAGCAGTTCTTC
CASSPPQGSPYNEQFF
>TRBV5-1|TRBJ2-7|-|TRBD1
TGCGCCAGCAGCTGGACAGGGCAGGTGCGCGAGCAGTACTTC
CASSWTGQVREQYF
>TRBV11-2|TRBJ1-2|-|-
TGTGCCAGCAGCGGGGGCTCCAATGGCTACACCTTC
CASSGGSNGYTF
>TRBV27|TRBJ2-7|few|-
TGTGCCAGCAGTGTCGGGACAAATTACGAGCAGTACTTC
CASSVGTNYEQYF
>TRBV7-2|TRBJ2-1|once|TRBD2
TGTGCCAGCAGCCGGGAGGGAGACGGGGTGCAGTTCTTC
CASSREGDGVQFF
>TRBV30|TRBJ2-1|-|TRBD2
TGTGCCTGGATGTCCTACGCGGGAGGCCCCTACAATGAGCAGTTCTTC
CAWMSYAGGPYNEQFF
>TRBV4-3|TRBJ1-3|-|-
TGCGCCAGCAGCCAAGATCTCCTCTCGGAAGGGGGTACACACGGGAGGAACACCATATATTTT
CASSQDLLSEGGTHGRNTIYF
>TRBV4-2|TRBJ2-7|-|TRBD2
TGTGCCAGCAGCCAAGACCGACTAGCGGGAGGAGGTATCTACGAGCAGTACTTC
CASSQDRLAGGGIYEQYF
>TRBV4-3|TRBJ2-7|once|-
TGCGCCAGCAGCCAAGACCGGACTAACGCCTACGAGCAGTACTTC
CASSQDRTNAYEQYF
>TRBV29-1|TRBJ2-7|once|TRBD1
TGCAGCGTTGTAACAGGGGGGCCCTACGAGCAGTACTTC
CSVVTGGPYEQYF
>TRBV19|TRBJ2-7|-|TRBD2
TGTGCCAGTAGCTGGACTAGCGGGAGTAACGAGCAGTACTTC
CASSWTSGSNEQYF
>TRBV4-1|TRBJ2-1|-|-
TGCGCCAGCAGCCTCCAGGGGGGCTCCTACAATGAGCAGTTCTTC
CASSLQGGSYNEQFF
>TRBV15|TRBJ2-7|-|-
TGTGCCACCAGCCCCCAGGGCCTATCATACGAGCAGTACTTC
CATSPQGLSYEQYF
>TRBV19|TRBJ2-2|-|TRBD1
TGTGCCAGTAGTTTACAGGGGGCCGGGGAGCTGTTTTTT
CASSLQGAGELFF
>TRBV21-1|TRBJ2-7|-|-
TGTGCCAGCAGCACTCACGGGAGCGGGATTTCTAACGAGCAGTACTTC
CASSTHGSGISNEQYF
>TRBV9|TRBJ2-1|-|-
TGTGCCAGCAGCGTAGGGGGGAGGGGGAATGAGCAGTTCTTC
CASSVGGRGNEQFF
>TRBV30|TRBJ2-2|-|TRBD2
TGTGCCTGGACCCTAGCGGTTAACACCGGGGAGCTGTTTTTT
CAWTLAVNTGELFF
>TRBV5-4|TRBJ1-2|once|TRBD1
TGTGCCAGCAGCTCGACAGGGGGCGGGTATGGCTACACCTTC
CASSSTGGGYGYTF
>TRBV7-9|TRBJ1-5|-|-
TGTGCCAGCAGCCCAGCAGGGTCCAATCAGCCCCAGCATTTT
CASSPAGSNQPQHF
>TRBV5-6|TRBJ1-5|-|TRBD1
TGTGCCAGCAGTGCTGGACAGGGATATCAGCCCCAGCATTTT
CASSAGQGYQPQHF
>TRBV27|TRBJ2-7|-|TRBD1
TGTGCCAGCAGTTTATACAGGGGACACGAGCAGTACTTC
CASSLYRGHEQYF
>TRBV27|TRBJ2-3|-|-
TGTGCCAGCAGTTTATTCGGCGGGGGCACCACAGATACGCAGTATTTT
CASSLFGGGTTDTQYF